This T cell receptor beta chain appears in the sequencing data of a study of cytomegalovirus exposure and HLA in healthy donors. Study overall: The 120 validation repertoires used the same platform as the 550 to 800 first-cohort repertoires (as reported by a later analysis).

The CDR3 extends over 15 amino acids. With 0 bases removed from V and 7 bases from J, the gap between germline ends came to 10 bases. Germline CDR1 and CDR2: LGHNA and YSLEER. Study-wide results and limits: TCR beta chains numbering some 160 were designated cytomegalovirus-associated. Reports described diagnosis of cytomegalovirus status by the classifier as highly specific and sensitive.

This clone was counted between two and nine times. Antigen specificity is unknown. The method was immunoSEQ multiplex PCR; TCRdb's version includes in-frame clones alone and lacks a portion of them. Among about 69,000 clones, around 93% were seen once, and the ten largest hold over 0.8%. While the first cohort had 500 to 700 subjects, the donors belonged to the separate validation cohort of about 120 subjects. V is TRBV4-3 and J is TRBJ1-6, with D unresolved. This TCR derives from a woman between 18 and 29 years old in good health and CMV-seronegative. Sequencing used PBMCs. The CDR3 protein is CASSQDGLGNSPLHF. The DNA of the CDR3 is TGCGCCAGCAGCCAAGACGGACTGGGAAATTCACCCCTCCACTTT.